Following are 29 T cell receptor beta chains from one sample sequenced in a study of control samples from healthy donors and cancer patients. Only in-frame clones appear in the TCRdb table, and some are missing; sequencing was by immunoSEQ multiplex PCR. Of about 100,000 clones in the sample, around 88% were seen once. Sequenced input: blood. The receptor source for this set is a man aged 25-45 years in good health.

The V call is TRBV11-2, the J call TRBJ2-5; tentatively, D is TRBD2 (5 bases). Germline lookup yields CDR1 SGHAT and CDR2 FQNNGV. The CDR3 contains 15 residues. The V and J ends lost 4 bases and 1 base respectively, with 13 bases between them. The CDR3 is CASSSFGKSQETQYF. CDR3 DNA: TGTGCCAGCAGCTCATTCGGGAAATCCCAAGAGACCCAGTACTTC.

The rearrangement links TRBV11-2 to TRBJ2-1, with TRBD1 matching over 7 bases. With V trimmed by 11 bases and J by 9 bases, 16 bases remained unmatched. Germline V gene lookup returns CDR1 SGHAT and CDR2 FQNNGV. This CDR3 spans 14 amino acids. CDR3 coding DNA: TGTGCCCCCCCTGCGAGGCAGGGGGTGGTTGAGCAGTTCTTC. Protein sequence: CAPPARQGVVEQFF.

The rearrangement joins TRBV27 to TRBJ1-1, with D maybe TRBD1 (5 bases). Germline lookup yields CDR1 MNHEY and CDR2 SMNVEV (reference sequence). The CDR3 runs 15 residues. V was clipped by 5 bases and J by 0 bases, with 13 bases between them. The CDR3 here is CASSARDGMNTEAFF. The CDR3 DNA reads TGTGCCAGCAGTGCCCGGGACGGGATGAACACTGAAGCTTTCTTT.

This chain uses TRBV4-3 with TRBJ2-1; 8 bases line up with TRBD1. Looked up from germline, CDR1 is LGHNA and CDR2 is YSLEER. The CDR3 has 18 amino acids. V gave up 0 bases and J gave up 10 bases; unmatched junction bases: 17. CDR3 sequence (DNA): TGCGCCAGCAGCCAAGAAGGCGGCAGGGGGCGTCGGGTTAAGGAGCAGTTCTTC. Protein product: CASSQEGGRGRRVKEQFF.

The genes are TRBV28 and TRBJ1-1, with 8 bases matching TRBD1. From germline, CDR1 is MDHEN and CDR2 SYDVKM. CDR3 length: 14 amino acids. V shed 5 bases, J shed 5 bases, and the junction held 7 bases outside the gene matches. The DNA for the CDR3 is TGTGCCAGCAGTAGCAGGGGGCGCTTGACTGAAGCTTTCTTT. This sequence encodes CASSSRGRLTEAFF.

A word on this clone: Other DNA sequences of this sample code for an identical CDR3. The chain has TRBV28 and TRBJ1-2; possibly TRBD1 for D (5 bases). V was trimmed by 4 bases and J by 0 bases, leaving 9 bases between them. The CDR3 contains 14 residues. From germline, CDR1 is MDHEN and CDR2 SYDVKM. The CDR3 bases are TGTGCCAGCAGTTCAGGGTCCGCTAACTATGGCTACACCTTC. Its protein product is CASSSGSANYGYTF.

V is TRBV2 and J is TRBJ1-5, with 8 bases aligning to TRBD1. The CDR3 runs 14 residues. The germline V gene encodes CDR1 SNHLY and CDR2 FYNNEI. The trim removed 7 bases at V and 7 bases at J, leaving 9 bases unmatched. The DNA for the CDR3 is TGTGCCAGCATAGGACAGGGAAAGGGACAGCCCCAGCATTTT. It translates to CASIGQGKGQPQHF.

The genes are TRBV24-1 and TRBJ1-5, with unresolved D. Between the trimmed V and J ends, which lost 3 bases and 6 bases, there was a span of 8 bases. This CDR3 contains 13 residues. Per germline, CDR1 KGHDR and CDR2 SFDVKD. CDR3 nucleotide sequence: TGTGCCACCAGTGATGCAACAGTTCAGCCCCAGCATTTT. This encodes CATSDATVQPQHF.

In DNA form, the CDR3 reads TGTGCCAGCAGTCCCGACAGCCTAAAGGCTTTCTTT. Encoded protein: CASSPDSLKAFF. The rearrangement links TRBV9 to TRBJ1-1, with TRBD1 as a possible D gene (5 bases). This CDR3 spans 12 amino acids. Trimming took 5 bases from V and 11 from J, leaving 16 bases between them. Per the germline V gene, CDR1 is SGDLS and CDR2 is YYNGEE.

CDR3 loop: CASASRRGSQDGTGELFF. The CDR3 DNA is TGTGCCAGTGCGAGTCGCAGGGGGTCCCAGGATGGGACCGGGGAGCTGTTTTTT. The chain links TRBV19 to TRBJ2-2; 7 positions agree with TRBD1. The trim removed 8 bases at V and 5 bases at J, leaving 20 bases unmatched. CDR3 length: 18 amino acids. CDR1 is LNHDA, CDR2 SQIVND, per germline (reference sequence).

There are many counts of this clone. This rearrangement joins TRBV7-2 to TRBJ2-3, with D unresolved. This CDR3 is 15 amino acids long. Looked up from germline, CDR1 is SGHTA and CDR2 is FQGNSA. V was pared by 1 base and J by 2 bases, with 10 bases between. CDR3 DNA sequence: TGTGCCAGCAGCTTAGGTCTTGGCAACACAGATACGCAGTATTTT. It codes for CASSLGLGNTDTQYF.

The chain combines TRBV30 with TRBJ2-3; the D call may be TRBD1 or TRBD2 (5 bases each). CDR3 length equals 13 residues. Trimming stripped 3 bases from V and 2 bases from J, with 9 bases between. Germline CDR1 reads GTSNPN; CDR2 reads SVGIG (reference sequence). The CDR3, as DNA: TGTGCCTGGAGCGAAGGGACCACAGATACGCAGTATTTT. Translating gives CAWSEGTTDTQYF.

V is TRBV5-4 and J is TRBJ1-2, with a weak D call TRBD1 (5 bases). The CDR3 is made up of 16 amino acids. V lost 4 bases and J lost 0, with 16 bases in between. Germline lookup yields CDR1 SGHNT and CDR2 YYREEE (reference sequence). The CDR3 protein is CASSQEVGGANYGYTF. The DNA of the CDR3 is TGTGCCAGCAGCCAGGAAGTTGGGGGAGCTAACTATGGCTACACCTTC.

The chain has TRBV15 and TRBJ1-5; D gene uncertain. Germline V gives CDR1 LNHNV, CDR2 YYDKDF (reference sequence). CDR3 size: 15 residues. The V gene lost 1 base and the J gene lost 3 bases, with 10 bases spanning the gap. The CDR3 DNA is TGTGCCACCAGCAGAGGAAGACTCTCCAATCAGCCCCAGCATTTT. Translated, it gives CATSRGRLSNQPQHF.

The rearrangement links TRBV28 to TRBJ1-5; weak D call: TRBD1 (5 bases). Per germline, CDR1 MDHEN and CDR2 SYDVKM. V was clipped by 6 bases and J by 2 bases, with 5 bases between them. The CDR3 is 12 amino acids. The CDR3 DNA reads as TGTGCCAGCAGGACAGGCAATCAGCCCCAGCATTTT. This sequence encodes CASRTGNQPQHF.

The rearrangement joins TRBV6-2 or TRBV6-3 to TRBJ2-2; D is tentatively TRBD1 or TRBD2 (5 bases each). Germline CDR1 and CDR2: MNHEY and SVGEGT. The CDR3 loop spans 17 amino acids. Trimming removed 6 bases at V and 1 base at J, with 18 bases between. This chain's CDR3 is CASSSTGQLMNTGELFF. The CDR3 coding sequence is TGTGCCAGCAGCTCCACGGGGCAGCTTATGAACACCGGGGAGCTGTTTTTT.

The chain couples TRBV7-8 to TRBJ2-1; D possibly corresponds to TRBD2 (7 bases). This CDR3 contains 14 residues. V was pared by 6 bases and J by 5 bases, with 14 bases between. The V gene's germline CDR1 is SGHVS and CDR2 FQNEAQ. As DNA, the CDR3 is TGTGCCAGCAGGAGCCGGCGGGGGCACAATGAGCAGTTCTTC. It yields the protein CASRSRRGHNEQFF.

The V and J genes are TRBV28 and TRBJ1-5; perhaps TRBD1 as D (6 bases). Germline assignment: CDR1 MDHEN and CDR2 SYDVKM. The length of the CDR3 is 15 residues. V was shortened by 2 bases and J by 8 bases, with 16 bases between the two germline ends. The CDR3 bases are TGTGCCAGCAGTTTAGTATCCGGGGGCAAGGAGCCCCAGCATTTT. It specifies CASSLVSGGKEPQHF.

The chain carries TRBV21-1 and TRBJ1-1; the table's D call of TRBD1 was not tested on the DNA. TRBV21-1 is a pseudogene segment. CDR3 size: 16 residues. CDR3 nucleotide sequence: TGTGCCAGCAGCATAAAGGGACAGTCCATGAACACTGAAGCTTTCTTT. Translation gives CASSIKGQSMNTEAFF.

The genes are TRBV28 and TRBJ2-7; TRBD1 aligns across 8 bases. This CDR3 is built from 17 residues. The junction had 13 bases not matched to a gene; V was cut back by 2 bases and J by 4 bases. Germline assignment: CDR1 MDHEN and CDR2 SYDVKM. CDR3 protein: CASSLPQGASTHYEQYF. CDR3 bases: TGTGCCAGCAGTTTACCCCAGGGGGCGTCTACTCATTACGAGCAGTACTTC.

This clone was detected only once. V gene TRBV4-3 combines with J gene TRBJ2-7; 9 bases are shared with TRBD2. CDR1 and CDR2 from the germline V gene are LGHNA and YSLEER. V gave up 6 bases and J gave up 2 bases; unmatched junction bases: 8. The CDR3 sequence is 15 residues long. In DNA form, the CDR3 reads TGCGCCAGCAGTGATAGCGGGAGAACCCCCTACGAGCAGTACTTC. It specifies CASSDSGRTPYEQYF.

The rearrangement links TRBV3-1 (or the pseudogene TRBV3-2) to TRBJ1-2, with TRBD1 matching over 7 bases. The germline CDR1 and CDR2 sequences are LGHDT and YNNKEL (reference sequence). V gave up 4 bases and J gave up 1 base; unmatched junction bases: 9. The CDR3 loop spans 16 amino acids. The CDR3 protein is CASSPSWDRLNYGYTF. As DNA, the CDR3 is TGTGCCAGCAGCCCCTCTTGGGACAGACTTAACTATGGCTACACCTTC.

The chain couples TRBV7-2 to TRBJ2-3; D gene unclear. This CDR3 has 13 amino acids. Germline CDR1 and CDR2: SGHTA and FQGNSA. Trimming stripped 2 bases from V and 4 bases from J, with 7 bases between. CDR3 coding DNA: TGTGCCAGCAGCTTACGGTTTGCAGATACGCAGTATTTT. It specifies CASSLRFADTQYF.

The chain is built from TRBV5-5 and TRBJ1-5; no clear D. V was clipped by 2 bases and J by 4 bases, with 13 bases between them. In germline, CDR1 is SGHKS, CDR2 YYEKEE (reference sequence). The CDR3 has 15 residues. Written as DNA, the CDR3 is TGTGCCAGCAGCTTTATGCCTACCTCAAATCAGCCCCAGCATTTT. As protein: CASSFMPTSNQPQHF.

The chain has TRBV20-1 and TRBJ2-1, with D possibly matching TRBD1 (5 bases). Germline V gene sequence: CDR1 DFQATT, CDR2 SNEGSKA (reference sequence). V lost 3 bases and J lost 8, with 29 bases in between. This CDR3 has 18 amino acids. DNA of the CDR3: TGCAGTGCTAGTAGCAGGGTGGGCCCCCAAGGGCGTATGGATGAGCAGTTCTTC. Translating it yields CSASSRVGPQGRMDEQFF.

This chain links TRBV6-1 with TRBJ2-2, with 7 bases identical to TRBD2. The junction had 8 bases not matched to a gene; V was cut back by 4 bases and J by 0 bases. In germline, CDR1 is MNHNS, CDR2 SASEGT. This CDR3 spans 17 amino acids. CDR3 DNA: TGTGCCAGCAGTGCTTATAGCGGGCCAACGAACACCGGGGAGCTGTTTTTT. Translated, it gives CASSAYSGPTNTGELFF.

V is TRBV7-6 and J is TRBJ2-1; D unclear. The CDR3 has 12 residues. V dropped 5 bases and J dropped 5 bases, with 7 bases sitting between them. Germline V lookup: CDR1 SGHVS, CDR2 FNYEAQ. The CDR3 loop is CASSGPDNEQFF. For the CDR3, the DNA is TGTGCCAGCAGCGGCCCGGACAATGAGCAGTTCTTC.

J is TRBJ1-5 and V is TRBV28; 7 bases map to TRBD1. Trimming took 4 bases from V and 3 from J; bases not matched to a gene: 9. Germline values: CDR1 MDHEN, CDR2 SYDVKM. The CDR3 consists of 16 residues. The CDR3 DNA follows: TGTGCCAGCAGTTCTCCGACAGGGAATTACAATCAGCCCCAGCATTTT. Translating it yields CASSSPTGNYNQPQHF.

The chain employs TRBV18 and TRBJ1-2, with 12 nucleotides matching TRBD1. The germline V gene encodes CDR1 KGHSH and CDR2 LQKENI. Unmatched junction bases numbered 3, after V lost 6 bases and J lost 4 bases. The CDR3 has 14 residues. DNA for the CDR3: TGTGCCAGCTCCCCGGGACAGGGGGCCTATGGCTACACCTTC. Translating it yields CASSPGQGAYGYTF.